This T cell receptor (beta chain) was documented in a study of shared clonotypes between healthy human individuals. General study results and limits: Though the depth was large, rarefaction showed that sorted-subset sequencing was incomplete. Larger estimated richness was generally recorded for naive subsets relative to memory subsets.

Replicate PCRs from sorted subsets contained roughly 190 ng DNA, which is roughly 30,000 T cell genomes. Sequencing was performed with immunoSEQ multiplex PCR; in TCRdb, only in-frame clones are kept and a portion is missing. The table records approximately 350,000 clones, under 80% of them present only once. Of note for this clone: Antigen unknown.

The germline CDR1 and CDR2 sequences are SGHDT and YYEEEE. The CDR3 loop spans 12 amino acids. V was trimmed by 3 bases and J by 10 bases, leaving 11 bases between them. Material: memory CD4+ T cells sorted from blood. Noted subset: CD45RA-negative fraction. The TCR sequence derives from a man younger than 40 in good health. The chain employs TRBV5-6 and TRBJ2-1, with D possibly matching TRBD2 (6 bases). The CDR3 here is CASSSGVREQFF. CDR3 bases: TGTGCCAGCAGCTCGGGGGTCCGGGAGCAGTTCTTC.